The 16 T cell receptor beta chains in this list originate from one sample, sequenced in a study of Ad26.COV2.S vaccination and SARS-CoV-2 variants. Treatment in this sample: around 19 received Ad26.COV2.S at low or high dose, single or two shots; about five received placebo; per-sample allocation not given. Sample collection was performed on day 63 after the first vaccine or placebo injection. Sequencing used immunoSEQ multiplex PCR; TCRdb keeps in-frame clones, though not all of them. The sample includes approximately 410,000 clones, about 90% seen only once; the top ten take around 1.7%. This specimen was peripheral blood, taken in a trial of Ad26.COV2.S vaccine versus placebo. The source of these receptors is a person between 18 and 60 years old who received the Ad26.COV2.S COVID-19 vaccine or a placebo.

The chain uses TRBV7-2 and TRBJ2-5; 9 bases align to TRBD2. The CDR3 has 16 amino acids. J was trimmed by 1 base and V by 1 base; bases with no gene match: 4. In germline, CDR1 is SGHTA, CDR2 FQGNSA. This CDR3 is CASSLDTGLAQETQYF. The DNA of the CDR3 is TGTGCCAGCAGCTTAGATACGGGACTAGCCCAAGAGACCCAGTACTTC.

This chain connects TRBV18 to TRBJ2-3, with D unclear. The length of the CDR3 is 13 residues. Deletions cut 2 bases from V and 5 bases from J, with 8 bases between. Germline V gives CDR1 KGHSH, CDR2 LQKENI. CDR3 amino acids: CASSPDGIDTQYF. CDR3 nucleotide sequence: TGTGCCAGCTCACCAGATGGCATAGATACGCAGTATTTT.

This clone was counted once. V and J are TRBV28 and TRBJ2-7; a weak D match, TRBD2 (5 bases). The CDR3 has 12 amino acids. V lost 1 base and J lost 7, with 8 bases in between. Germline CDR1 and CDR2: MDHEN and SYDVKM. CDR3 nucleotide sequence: TGTGCCAGCAGTTTATCAACGGGAGAGCAGTACTTC. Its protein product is CASSLSTGEQYF.

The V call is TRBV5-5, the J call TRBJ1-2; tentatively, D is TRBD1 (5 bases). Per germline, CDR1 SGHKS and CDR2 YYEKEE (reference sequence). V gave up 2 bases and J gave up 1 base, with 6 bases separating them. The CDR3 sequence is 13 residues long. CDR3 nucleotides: TGTGCCAGCAGCTTAGGGGTTAACTATGGCTACACCTTC. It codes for CASSLGVNYGYTF.

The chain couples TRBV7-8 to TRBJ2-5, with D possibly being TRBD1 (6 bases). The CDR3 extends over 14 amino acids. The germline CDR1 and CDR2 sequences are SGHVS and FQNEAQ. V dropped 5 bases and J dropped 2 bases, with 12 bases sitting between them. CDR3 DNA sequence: TGTGCCAGCAGCCTCGCCAGGGGACAAGAGACCCAGTACTTC. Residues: CASSLARGQETQYF.

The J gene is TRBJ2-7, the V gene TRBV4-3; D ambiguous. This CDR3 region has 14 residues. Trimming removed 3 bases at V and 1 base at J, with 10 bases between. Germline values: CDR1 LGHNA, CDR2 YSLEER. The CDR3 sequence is CASSQLAWSYEQYF. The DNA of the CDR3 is TGCGCCAGCAGCCAGTTAGCTTGGTCCTACGAGCAGTACTTC.

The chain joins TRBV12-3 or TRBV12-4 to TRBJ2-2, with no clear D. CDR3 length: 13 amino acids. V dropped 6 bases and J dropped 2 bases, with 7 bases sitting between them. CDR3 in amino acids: CASRQFNTGELFF. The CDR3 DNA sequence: TGTGCCAGCAGACAGTTTAACACCGGGGAGCTGTTTTTT.

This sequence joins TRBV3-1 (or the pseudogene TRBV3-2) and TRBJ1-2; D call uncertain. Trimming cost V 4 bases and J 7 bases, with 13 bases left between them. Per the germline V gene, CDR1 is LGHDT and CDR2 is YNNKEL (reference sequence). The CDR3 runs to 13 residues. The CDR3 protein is CASSRTGHLGYTF. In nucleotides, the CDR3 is TGTGCCAGCAGCCGAACCGGGCACCTTGGCTACACCTTC.

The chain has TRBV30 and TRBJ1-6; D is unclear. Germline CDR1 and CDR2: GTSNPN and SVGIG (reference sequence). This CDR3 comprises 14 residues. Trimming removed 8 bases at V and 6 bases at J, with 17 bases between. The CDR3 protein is CAVAIGGTNSPLHF. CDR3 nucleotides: TGTGCCGTGGCGATAGGCGGTACTAATTCACCCCTCCACTTT. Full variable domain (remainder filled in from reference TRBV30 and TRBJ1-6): SQTIHQWPATLVQPVGSPLSLECTVEGTSNPNLYWYRQAAGRGLQLLFYSVGIGQISSEVPQNLSASRPQDRQFILSSKKLLLSDSGFYLCAVAIGGTNSPLHFGNGTRLTVT.

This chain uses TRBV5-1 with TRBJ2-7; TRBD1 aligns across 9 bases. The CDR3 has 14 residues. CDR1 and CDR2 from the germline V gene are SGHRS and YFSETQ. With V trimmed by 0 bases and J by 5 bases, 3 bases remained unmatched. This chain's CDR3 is CASSLGQGVDEQYF. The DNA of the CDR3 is TGCGCCAGCAGCTTGGGACAGGGGGTCGACGAGCAGTACTTC. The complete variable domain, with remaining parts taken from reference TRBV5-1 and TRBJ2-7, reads KAGVTQTPRYLIKTRGQQVTLSCSPISGHRSVSWYQQTPGQGLQFLFEYFSETQRNKGNFPGRFSGRQFSNSRSEMNVSTLELGDSALYLCASSLGQGVDEQYFGPGTRLTVT.

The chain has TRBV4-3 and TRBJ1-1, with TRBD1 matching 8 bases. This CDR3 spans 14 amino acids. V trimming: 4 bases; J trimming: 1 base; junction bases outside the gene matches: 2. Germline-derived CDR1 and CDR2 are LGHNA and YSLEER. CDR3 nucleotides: TGCGCCAGCAGCCGCGGGACAGGGAACACTGAAGCTTTCTTT. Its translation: CASSRGTGNTEAFF.

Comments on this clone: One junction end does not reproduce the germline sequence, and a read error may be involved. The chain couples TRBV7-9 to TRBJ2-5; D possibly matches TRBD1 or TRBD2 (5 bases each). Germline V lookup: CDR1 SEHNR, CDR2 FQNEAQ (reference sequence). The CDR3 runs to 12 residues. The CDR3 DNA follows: TGTGCCAGCAGCTTAGCCCCGGGACCTGTAGACTTC. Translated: CASSLAPGPVDF.

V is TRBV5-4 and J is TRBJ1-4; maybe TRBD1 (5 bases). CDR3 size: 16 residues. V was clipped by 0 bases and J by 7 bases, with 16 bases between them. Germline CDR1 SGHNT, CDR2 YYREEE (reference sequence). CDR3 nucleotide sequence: TGTGCCAGCAGCTTGGGCACCGGGACTACGGGTGAAAAACTGTTTTTT. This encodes CASSLGTGTTGEKLFF.

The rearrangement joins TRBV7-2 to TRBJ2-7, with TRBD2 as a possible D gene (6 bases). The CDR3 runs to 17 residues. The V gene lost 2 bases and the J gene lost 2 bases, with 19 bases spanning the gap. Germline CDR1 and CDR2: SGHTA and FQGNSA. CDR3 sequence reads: CASSLKQFGSFTYEQYF. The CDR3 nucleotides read TGTGCCAGCAGCTTAAAGCAATTCGGGAGCTTCACCTACGAGCAGTACTTC.

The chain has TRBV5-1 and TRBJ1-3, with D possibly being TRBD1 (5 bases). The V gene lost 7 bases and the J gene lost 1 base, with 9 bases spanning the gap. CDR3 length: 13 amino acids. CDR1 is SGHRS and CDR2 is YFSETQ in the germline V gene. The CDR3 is CASGDPSGNTIYF. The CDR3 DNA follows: TGCGCCAGCGGGGACCCATCTGGAAACACCATATATTTT.

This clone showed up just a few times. The CDR3 protein is CAWRKGGRPETQYF. CDR3 DNA sequence: TGTGCCTGGAGAAAAGGAGGGCGCCCAGAGACCCAGTACTTC. The V gene is TRBV30, the J gene TRBJ2-5; perhaps TRBD2 as D (6 bases). Per the germline V gene, CDR1 is GTSNPN and CDR2 is SVGIG (reference sequence). The ends were cut back, 3 bases at V and 4 bases at J, with 15 bases in the middle. This CDR3 contains 14 residues.